One and the same sample provided the 28 T cell receptor beta chains below, sequenced in a study of blood T cell repertoires in COVID-19. TCRdb keeps only in-frame clones here, not all; method: immunoSEQ multiplex PCR. The data hold fewer than 100,000 clones, with 75% to 85% observed a single time. The sequenced sample was peripheral blood. Every receptor here comes from a woman in her 70s with acute or convalescent COVID-19.

This clone has only a few counts. The genes are TRBV28 and TRBJ1-1; the match to TRBD1 covers 8 bases. The CDR3 is 17 residues long. V gave up 4 bases and J gave up 0 bases; unmatched junction bases: 10. Germline lookup yields CDR1 MDHEN and CDR2 SYDVKM. The CDR3 loop is CASSYLLRGLMNTEAFF. The CDR3 DNA is TGTGCCAGCAGTTACCTTCTCAGGGGGCTCATGAACACTGAAGCTTTCTTT.

The sample holds one count of this clone. The genes are TRBV7-8 and TRBJ2-1; TRBD2 might be the D (6 bases). CDR1 and CDR2 from the germline V gene are SGHVS and FQNEAQ. V lost 5 bases to trimming and J lost 0 bases, with 11 bases between them. The CDR3 length is 15 residues. In DNA, the CDR3 is TGTGCCAGCAGCCCCCACGGGAGCTCCTACAATGAGCAGTTCTTC. Its translation is CASSPHGSSYNEQFF. Based on the CDR3 plus reference TRBV7-8 and TRBJ2-1, the full variable domain is GAGVSQSPRYKVAKRGQDVALRCDPISGHVSLFWYQQALGQGPEFLTYFQNEAQLDKSGLPSDRFFAERPEGSVSTLKIQRTQQEDSAVYLCASSPHGSSYNEQFFGPGTRLTVL.

This clone was seen only a few times. V is TRBV4-1 and J is TRBJ1-6; D not certain. The V end was cut by 1 base, the J end by 11 bases, with 12 bases between. The CDR3 sequence is 14 residues long. Per germline, CDR1 MGHRA and CDR2 YSYEKL. In DNA, the CDR3 is TGCGCCAGCAGCCAAGGGGTACATCGGGCACCCCTCCACTTT. This sequence encodes CASSQGVHRAPLHF.

The V and J genes are TRBV12-3 or TRBV12-4 and TRBJ2-2; TRBD2 might be the D (6 bases). Trimming pared 2 bases from V and 7 bases from J, leaving 8 bases between. The CDR3 totals 13 residues. The CDR3 is CASSLWRDGELFF. For the CDR3, the DNA is TGTGCCAGCAGTTTATGGCGGGACGGGGAGCTGTTTTTT.

The gene calls are TRBV6-2 or TRBV6-3 and TRBJ2-2; D possibly corresponds to TRBD2 (5 bases). Germline V gene sequence: CDR1 MNHEY, CDR2 SVGEGT. V shed 2 bases and J shed 4 bases, with 11 bases lying between them. The CDR3 sequence is 15 residues long. Here the CDR3 DNA reads TGTGCCAGCAGTTACCGAGGACTGAGCACCGGGGAGCTGTTTTTT. This sequence encodes CASSYRGLSTGELFF.

The chain combines TRBV9 with TRBJ1-2, with D perhaps matching TRBD1 (6 bases). This CDR3 has 15 amino acids. Trimming pared 3 bases from V and 6 bases from J, leaving 18 bases between. The V gene's germline CDR1 is SGDLS and CDR2 YYNGEE. CDR3 nucleotide sequence: TGTGCCAGCAGCGCGACAGGCACCCTGAGGGATGGCTACACCTTC. Protein product: CASSATGTLRDGYTF.

J is TRBJ2-3 and V is TRBV29-1; D unclear. The CDR3 extends over 18 amino acids. V dropped 4 bases and J dropped 0 bases, with 23 bases sitting between them. Germline CDR1 reads SQVTM; CDR2 reads ANQGSEA. The CDR3 DNA sequence: TGCAGCGTTGTAAGATTCCAGGCGACCGACCCTAGCACAGATACGCAGTATTTT. This gives the protein CSVVRFQATDPSTDTQYF.

The chain is built from TRBV19 and TRBJ1-3; no reliable D call. The CDR3 contains 14 residues. The germline V and J ends were trimmed by 8 bases and 0 bases, with 11 bases remaining between them. CDR1 is LNHDA, CDR2 SQIVND, per germline (reference sequence). DNA for the CDR3: TGTGCCAGTTCCTTCGGGTACTCTGGAAACACCATATATTTT. The encoded protein is CASSFGYSGNTIYF.

This chain joins TRBV9 and TRBJ2-7, with D unresolved. CDR3 length: 14 amino acids. Germline V gene sequence: CDR1 SGDLS, CDR2 YYNGEE. With 0 bases removed from V and 1 base from J, the gap between germline ends came to 8 bases. The CDR3 reads CASSVAHGSYEQYF. The CDR3, as DNA: TGTGCCAGCAGCGTAGCTCACGGGTCCTACGAGCAGTACTTC.

There are a few counts of this clone. The V call is TRBV27, the J call TRBJ2-6; D remains unclear. Germline V gene data show CDR1 as MNHEY and CDR2 as SMNVEV (reference sequence). This CDR3 contains 13 residues. With 6 bases removed from V and 0 bases from J, the gap between germline ends came to 3 bases. In nucleotides, the CDR3 is TGTGCCAGCAGCCGCTCTGGGGCCAACGTCCTGACTTTC. It encodes CASSRSGANVLTF.

The sample holds a few counts of this clone. V usage is TRBV6-4 and J usage is TRBJ2-1; tentative D call: TRBD2 (5 bases). The CDR3 covers 14 residues. Looked up from germline, CDR1 is MRHNA and CDR2 is SNTAGT. Trimming took off 3 bases at V and 5 bases at J, with 11 bases between the two ends. CDR3 nucleotide sequence: TGTGCCAGCAGTGAAAGAGCGGAGAACAATGAGCAGTTCTTC. It yields the protein CASSERAENNEQFF.

This sequence joins TRBV19 and TRBJ2-1; 7 positions agree with TRBD2. The CDR3 covers 16 residues. V lost 2 bases and J lost 0; bases outside the gene matches: 4. From germline, CDR1 is LNHDA and CDR2 SQIVND (reference sequence). Here the CDR3 reads CASSIKGGSSYNEQFF. In DNA form, the CDR3 reads TGTGCCAGTAGTATAAAAGGCGGGAGCTCCTACAATGAGCAGTTCTTC.

V is TRBV24-1 and J is TRBJ2-2; 7 nucleotides agree with TRBD2. Germline trimming cut 5 bases from V and 0 bases from J; bases unmatched to any gene: 8. Germline CDR1 reads KGHDR; CDR2 reads SFDVKD. The CDR3 contains 17 residues. The CDR3 sequence: CATSAFSAGANTGELFF. CDR3 coding DNA: TGTGCCACCAGTGCCTTCTCGGCGGGAGCGAACACCGGGGAGCTGTTTTTT.

This clone appeared a few times. The chain employs TRBV2 and TRBJ2-7; unclear D gene. CDR3 length: 13 amino acids. CDR1 SNHLY and CDR2 FYNNEI come from the germline V gene. V was pared by 0 bases and J by 2 bases, with 5 bases between. CDR3 sequence reads: CASSEAQPYEQYF. CDR3 DNA: TGTGCCAGCAGTGAAGCACAGCCCTACGAGCAGTACTTC.

The V gene is TRBV6-1, the J gene TRBJ2-7; D unclear. The V gene lost 1 base and the J gene lost 5 bases, with 9 bases spanning the gap. Germline values: CDR1 MNHNS, CDR2 SASEGT. This CDR3 is 13 amino acids long. The CDR3 nucleotides are TGTGCCAGCAGTGAAGTCGTCCTCGACGAGCAGTACTTC. It is translated as CASSEVVLDEQYF.

The chain couples TRBV5-4 to TRBJ2-3; D uncertain. The length of the CDR3 is 14 residues. The germline V gene has CDR1 SGHNT and CDR2 YYREEE (reference sequence). Between the trimmed V and J ends, which lost 4 bases and 6 bases, there was a span of 15 bases. The CDR3 sequence: CASSPGWATDTQYF. The CDR3 nucleotides are TGTGCCAGCAGCCCCGGCTGGGCGACCGATACGCAGTATTTT.

This clone has just a few counts. The V call is TRBV6-5, the J call TRBJ1-2, with D unresolved. The V gene's germline CDR1 is MNHEY and CDR2 SVGAGI. CDR3 length equals 14 residues. Trimming took 0 bases from V and 12 from J, leaving 17 bases between them. The CDR3 is CASSYSGGREDNTF. DNA of the CDR3: TGTGCCAGCAGTTACTCGGGAGGGAGGGAAGATAACACCTTC.

This chain connects TRBV6-2 or TRBV6-3 to TRBJ2-7; 9 bases map to TRBD2. Per the germline V gene, CDR1 is MNHEY and CDR2 is SVGEGT. This CDR3 spans 17 amino acids. Germline trimming cut 5 bases from V and 5 bases from J; bases unmatched to any gene: 16. DNA for the CDR3: TGTGCCAGCAGTCCCTTTGATCGGCGGGGGGGCCTGAACGAGCAGTACTTC. Its translation is CASSPFDRRGGLNEQYF.

The chain uses TRBV7-8 and TRBJ2-5; 8 nucleotides line up with TRBD1. Looked up from germline, CDR1 is SGHVS and CDR2 is FQNEAQ. V shed 3 bases, J shed 1 base, and the junction held 7 bases outside the gene matches. The CDR3 runs 16 residues. For the CDR3, the DNA is TGTGCCAGCAGCTTTATCACAGGGGGACTCCAAGAGACCCAGTACTTC. Translation gives CASSFITGGLQETQYF.

In this sample, this clone turned up once. This CDR3 is CASSSWTGVYEQYF. CDR3 sequence (DNA): TGTGCCAGCAGCTCCTGGACAGGGGTCTACGAGCAGTACTTC. V is TRBV7-8 and J is TRBJ2-7; 9 nucleotides line up with TRBD1. This CDR3 has 14 residues. Losses at the gene ends were 4 bases for V and 3 bases for J; bases not matched to a gene: 4. Germline V gene sequence: CDR1 SGHVS, CDR2 FQNEAQ.

The genes are TRBV9 and TRBJ1-2, with TRBD1 identical over 8 bases. With 4 bases clipped from V and 4 bases from J, the junction kept 3 bases outside the gene matches. In germline, CDR1 is SGDLS, CDR2 YYNGEE. The CDR3 contains 13 residues. The CDR3 region has the DNA TGTGCCAGCAGCTCGACAGGGGTCTATGGCTACACCTTC. Its translation is CASSSTGVYGYTF.

This clone has more than one count but fewer than ten. This chain joins TRBV27 and TRBJ2-7; tentative D call: TRBD1 (7 bases). Germline values: CDR1 MNHEY, CDR2 SMNVEV (reference sequence). The ends were cut back, 0 bases at V and 2 bases at J, with 14 bases in the middle. This CDR3 has 16 amino acids. The CDR3 spells CASSLSGQGGTYEQYF. The DNA of the CDR3 is TGTGCCAGCAGTTTATCAGGCCAGGGGGGAACCTACGAGCAGTACTTC.

This chain uses TRBV6-2 or TRBV6-3 with TRBJ1-4; D call uncertain. CDR1 MNHEY and CDR2 SVGEGT come from the germline V gene. Trimming stripped 1 base from V and 7 bases from J, with 13 bases between. The CDR3 consists of 15 residues. Written as DNA, the CDR3 is TGTGCCAGCAGTTACTTCGCCGGGGATACTGAAAAACTGTTTTTT. Its translation is CASSYFAGDTEKLFF.

As DNA, the CDR3 is TGTGCCAGTAGTACGGGACAGGTAGAAAATTCACCCCTCCACTTT. Translating it yields CASSTGQVENSPLHF. V is TRBV19 and J is TRBJ1-6; TRBD1 aligns across 8 bases. The V segment lost 4 bases and the J segment 7 bases; nucleotides outside the gene matches: 6. Germline V gene sequence: CDR1 LNHDA, CDR2 SQIVND (reference sequence). This CDR3 is built from 15 residues.

The rearrangement joins TRBV29-1 to TRBJ1-1, with no clear D. The germline V gene has CDR1 SQVTM and CDR2 ANQGSEA. This CDR3 is built from 12 residues. V was trimmed by 7 bases and J by 1 base, leaving 10 bases between them. Here the CDR3 DNA reads TGCAGCGCAACGACGGGGAACACTGAAGCTTTCTTT. Protein product: CSATTGNTEAFF.

The rearrangement joins TRBV29-1 to TRBJ1-5; D is unresolved. Germline-derived CDR1 and CDR2 are SQVTM and ANQGSEA. V lost 5 bases and J lost 5, with 13 bases in between. The CDR3 has 13 amino acids. The CDR3, as DNA: TGCAGCGTTTCTCATGGGCCCGATCAGCCCCAGCATTTT. Encoded protein: CSVSHGPDQPQHF.

The chain recombines TRBV7-3 with TRBJ2-2; 15 nucleotides agree with TRBD2. Germline V gene sequence: CDR1 SGHTA, CDR2 FQGTGA. Trimming removed 0 bases from V and 5 bases from J; junction bases left unmatched: 10. CDR3 length: 20 amino acids. CDR3 protein: CASSLTGRTSGRAHTGELFF. The CDR3 DNA sequence: TGTGCCAGCAGCTTAACAGGTCGGACTAGCGGGAGGGCCCATACCGGGGAGCTGTTTTTT.

V usage is TRBV30 and J usage is TRBJ2-6; 12 bases map to TRBD1. The V and J ends lost 0 bases and 3 bases, in that order; junction bases with no gene match: 6. This CDR3 comprises 18 residues. The germline V gene has CDR1 GTSNPN and CDR2 SVGIG (reference sequence). CDR3 DNA sequence: TGTGCCTGGAGTGTGTCGGGACAGGGGGCTGGTGGGGCCAACGTCCTGACTTTC. It yields the protein CAWSVSGQGAGGANVLTF.